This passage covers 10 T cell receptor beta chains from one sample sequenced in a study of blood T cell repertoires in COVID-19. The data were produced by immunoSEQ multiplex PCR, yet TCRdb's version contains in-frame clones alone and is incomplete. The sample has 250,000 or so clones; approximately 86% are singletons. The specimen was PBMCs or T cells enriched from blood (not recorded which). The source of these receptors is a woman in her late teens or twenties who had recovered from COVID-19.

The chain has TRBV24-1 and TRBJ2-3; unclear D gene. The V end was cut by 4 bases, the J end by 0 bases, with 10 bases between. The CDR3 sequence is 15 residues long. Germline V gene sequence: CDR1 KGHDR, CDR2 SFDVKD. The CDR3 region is CATSDPGRSTDTQYF. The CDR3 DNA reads TGTGCCACCAGTGACCCGGGTCGAAGCACAGATACGCAGTATTTT.

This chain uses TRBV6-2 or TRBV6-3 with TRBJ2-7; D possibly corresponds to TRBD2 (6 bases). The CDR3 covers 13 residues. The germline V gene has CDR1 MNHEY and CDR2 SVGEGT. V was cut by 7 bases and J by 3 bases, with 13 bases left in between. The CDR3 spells CASTFSGGYEQYF. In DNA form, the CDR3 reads TGTGCCAGCACTTTCTCCGGGGGCTACGAGCAGTACTTC.

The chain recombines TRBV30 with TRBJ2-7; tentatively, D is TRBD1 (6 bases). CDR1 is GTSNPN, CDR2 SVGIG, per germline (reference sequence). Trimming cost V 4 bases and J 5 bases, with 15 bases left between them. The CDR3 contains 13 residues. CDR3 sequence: CAWTSGTFNEQYF. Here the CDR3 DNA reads TGTGCCTGGACTTCCGGGACATTCAACGAGCAGTACTTC.

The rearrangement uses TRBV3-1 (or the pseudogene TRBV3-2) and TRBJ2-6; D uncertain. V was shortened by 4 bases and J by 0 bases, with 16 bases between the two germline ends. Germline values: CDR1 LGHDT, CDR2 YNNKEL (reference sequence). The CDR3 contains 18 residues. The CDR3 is CASSRSWSTNSGANVLTF. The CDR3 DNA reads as TGTGCCAGCAGCCGCTCATGGAGCACCAACTCTGGGGCCAACGTCCTGACTTTC.

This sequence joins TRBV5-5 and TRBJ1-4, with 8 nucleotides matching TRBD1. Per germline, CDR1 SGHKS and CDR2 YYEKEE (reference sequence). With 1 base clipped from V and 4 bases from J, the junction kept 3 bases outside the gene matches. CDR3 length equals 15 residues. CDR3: CASSLRDRHNEKLFF. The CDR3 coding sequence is TGTGCCAGCAGCTTGAGGGACAGGCATAATGAAAAACTGTTTTTT.

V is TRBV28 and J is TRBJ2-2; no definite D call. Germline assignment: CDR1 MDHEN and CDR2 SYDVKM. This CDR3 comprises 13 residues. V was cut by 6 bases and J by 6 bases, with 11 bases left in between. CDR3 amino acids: CASRLPGAGELFF. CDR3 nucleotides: TGTGCCAGCAGACTACCGGGTGCCGGGGAGCTGTTTTTT.

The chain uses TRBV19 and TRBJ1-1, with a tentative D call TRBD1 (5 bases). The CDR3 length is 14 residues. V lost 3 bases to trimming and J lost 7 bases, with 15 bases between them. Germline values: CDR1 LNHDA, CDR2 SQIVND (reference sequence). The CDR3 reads CASSIGTAGGEAFF. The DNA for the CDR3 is TGTGCCAGTAGTATTGGTACAGCCGGGGGTGAAGCTTTCTTT.

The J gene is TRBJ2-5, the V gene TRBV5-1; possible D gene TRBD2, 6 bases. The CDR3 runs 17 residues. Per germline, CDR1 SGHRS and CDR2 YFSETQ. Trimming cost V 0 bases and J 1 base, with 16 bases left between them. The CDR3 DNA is TGCGCCAGCAGCTTGGGGGTACAAGGAGGGAGCCAAGAGACCCAGTACTTC. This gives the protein CASSLGVQGGSQETQYF.

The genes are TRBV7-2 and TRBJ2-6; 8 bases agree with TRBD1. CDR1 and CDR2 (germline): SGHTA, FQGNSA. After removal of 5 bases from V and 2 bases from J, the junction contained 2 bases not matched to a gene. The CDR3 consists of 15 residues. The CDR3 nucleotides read TGTGCCAGCAGCGACAGGGGTGCTGGGGCCAACGTCCTGACTTTC. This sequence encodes CASSDRGAGANVLTF.

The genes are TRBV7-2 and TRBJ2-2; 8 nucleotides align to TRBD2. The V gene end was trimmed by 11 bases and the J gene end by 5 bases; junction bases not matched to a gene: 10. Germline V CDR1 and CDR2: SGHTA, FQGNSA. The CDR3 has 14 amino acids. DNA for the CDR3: TGTGCCGGCCGGGGGGGAGGGTGGACCGGGGAGCTGTTTTTT. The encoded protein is CAGRGGGWTGELFF.